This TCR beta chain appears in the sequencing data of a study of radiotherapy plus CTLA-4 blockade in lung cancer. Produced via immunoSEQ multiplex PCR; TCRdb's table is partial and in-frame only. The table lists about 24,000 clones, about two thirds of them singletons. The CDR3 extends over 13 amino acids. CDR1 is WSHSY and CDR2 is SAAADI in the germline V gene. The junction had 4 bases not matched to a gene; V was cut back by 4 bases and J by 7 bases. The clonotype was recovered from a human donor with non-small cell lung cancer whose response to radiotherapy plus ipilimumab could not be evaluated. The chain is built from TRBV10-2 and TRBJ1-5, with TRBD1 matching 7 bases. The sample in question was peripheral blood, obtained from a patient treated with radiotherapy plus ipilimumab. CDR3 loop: CASSGDRDQPQHF. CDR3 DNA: TGCGCCAGCAGTGGCGACAGGGACCAGCCCCAGCATTTT.